These 4 T cell receptor beta chains were all obtained from the same sample, sequenced in a study of Ad26.COV2.S vaccination and SARS-CoV-2 variants. TCRdb's copy holds only in-frame clones and misses some; the assay was immunoSEQ multiplex PCR. The sample consists of about 350,000 clones, about 88% of them appearing once. The treatment: about 20 received Ad26.COV2.S at low or high dose, single or two shots; about five received placebo; per-sample allocation not given. The samples date from day 63 after the first vaccine or placebo injection. The input for sequencing was peripheral blood, taken in a trial of Ad26.COV2.S vaccine versus placebo. The receptors were gathered from a person between 18 and 65 years old who received the Ad26.COV2.S COVID-19 vaccine or a placebo.

This clone came up once. The rearrangement uses TRBV7-2 and TRBJ2-5; 8 nucleotides align to TRBD2. J was trimmed by 4 bases and V by 1 base; bases with no gene match: 5. The CDR3 sequence is 15 residues long. CDR1 and CDR2 (germline): SGHTA, FQGNSA. CDR3: CASSLEREIGETQYF. In nucleotides, the CDR3 is TGTGCCAGCAGCTTAGAGCGGGAGATCGGAGAGACCCAGTACTTC. The full variable domain, with the rest looked up from reference TRBV7-2 and TRBJ2-5, is GAGVSQSPSNKVTEKGKDVELRCDPISGHTALYWYRQSLGQGLEFLIYFQGNSAPDKSGLPSDRFSAERTGGSVSTLTIQRTQQEDSAVYLCASSLEREIGETQYFGPGTRLLVL.

The V and J genes are TRBV3-1 (or the pseudogene TRBV3-2) and TRBJ2-2, with D possibly being TRBD1 (5 bases). V was shortened by 7 bases and J by 7 bases, with 19 bases between the two germline ends. The CDR3 is 15 residues long. The germline CDR1 and CDR2 sequences are LGHDT and YNNKEL (reference sequence). CDR3: CASTLRGADGGELFF. The CDR3 region has the DNA TGTGCCAGCACCTTAAGGGGCGCTGACGGCGGGGAGCTGTTTTTT.

The chain combines TRBV24-1 with TRBJ1-4, with D possibly matching TRBD1 (6 bases). The V and J ends lost 5 bases and 0 bases respectively, with 9 bases between them. CDR3 length: 15 amino acids. Germline values: CDR1 KGHDR, CDR2 SFDVKD. The CDR3 DNA sequence: TGTGCCACCAGTGGGGGGCCCGCAACTAATGAAAAACTGTTTTTT. As protein: CATSGGPATNEKLFF.

This clone was seen once. The chain couples TRBV29-1 to TRBJ1-1, with 10 bases lining up with TRBD1. From germline, CDR1 is SQVTM and CDR2 ANQGSEA. J was trimmed by 0 bases and V by 6 bases; bases with no gene match: 10. The CDR3 spans 16 residues. As DNA, the CDR3 is TGCAGCGTGGTGGGGGACAGGGGACTCCTGAACACTGAAGCTTTCTTT. Translated, it gives CSVVGDRGLLNTEAFF.